Presented here are 18 T cell receptor beta chains from one specimen sequenced in a study of cytotoxic CD8 clonotypes in ibrutinib-treated CLL. TCRdb keeps only in-frame clones here, not all; method: immunoSEQ multiplex PCR. In the table there are about 76,000 clones, more than 70% of which are singletons. Sample: PBMCs, taken before ibrutinib treatment. These receptors were taken from a human donor with chronic lymphocytic leukemia.

Only a few counts were recorded for this clone. The rearrangement joins TRBV4-3 to TRBJ2-1, with 11 bases lining up with TRBD2. The length of the CDR3 is 15 residues. Losses at the gene ends were 6 bases for V and 5 bases for J; bases not matched to a gene: 6. The germline V gene has CDR1 LGHNA and CDR2 YSLEER. The CDR3 reads CASSFSGRVNNEQFF. The CDR3 DNA sequence: TGCGCCAGCAGTTTTAGCGGGAGGGTCAACAATGAGCAGTTCTTC.

CDR3 coding DNA: TGTGCCAGCTCACCACCGTATGCGGAGACCCAGTACTTC. Translated: CASSPPYAETQYF. The chain uses TRBV18 and TRBJ2-5; D is uncertain. The CDR3 covers 13 residues. Trimming stripped 0 bases from V and 5 bases from J, with 7 bases between. Germline V gives CDR1 KGHSH, CDR2 LQKENI.

V gene TRBV5-1 combines with J gene TRBJ2-1; D possibly matches TRBD1 or TRBD2 (5 bases each). Germline CDR1 SGHRS, CDR2 YFSETQ. Trimming cost V 0 bases and J 2 bases, with 12 bases left between them. There are 16 residues in the CDR3. CDR3 sequence reads: CASSLEVGTPYNEQFF. The CDR3 DNA is TGCGCCAGCAGCTTGGAAGTCGGGACCCCCTACAATGAGCAGTTCTTC.

The chain carries TRBV19 and TRBJ2-1; a weak D match, TRBD1 (5 bases). The germline CDR1 and CDR2 sequences are LNHDA and SQIVND (reference sequence). This CDR3 is 16 amino acids long. V gave up 3 bases and J gave up 9 bases, with 21 bases separating them. CDR3 loop: CASSIKTQGLSSEQFF. Written as DNA, the CDR3 is TGTGCCAGTAGTATTAAGACGCAGGGATTATCATCTGAGCAGTTCTTC.

The chain employs TRBV5-1 and TRBJ2-7; TRBD2 aligns across 9 bases. V gave up 9 bases and J gave up 4 bases; unmatched junction bases: 14. The CDR3 sequence is 15 residues long. Germline V CDR1 and CDR2: SGHRS, YFSETQ. CDR3 protein: CATKLAGTSPYEQYF. The CDR3, as DNA: TGCGCCACAAAACTGGCCGGGACTAGCCCATACGAGCAGTACTTC.

The chain has TRBV4-3 and TRBJ1-1; D is undetermined. V was shortened by 4 bases and J by 1 base, with 10 bases between the two germline ends. The CDR3 is made up of 14 amino acids. In germline, CDR1 is LGHNA, CDR2 YSLEER. The CDR3 DNA is TGCGCCAGCAGCCTTCTCGTCCGGAACACTGAAGCTTTCTTT. As protein: CASSLLVRNTEAFF.

The chain combines TRBV11-3 with TRBJ2-1; 9 bases are a match to TRBD2. The trim removed 1 base at V and 5 bases at J, leaving 15 bases unmatched. The CDR3 runs 19 residues. Germline V lookup: CDR1 SGHNT, CDR2 YENEEA. CDR3 nucleotide sequence: TGTGCCAGCAGCTTAGTGGGTAGCGGGGGAGAATGGGGCAACAATGAGCAGTTCTTC. Amino acid sequence: CASSLVGSGGEWGNNEQFF.

This chain joins TRBV4-1 and TRBJ1-3; no definite D call. V was shortened by 2 bases and J by 0 bases, with 11 bases between the two germline ends. Germline CDR1 is MGHRA and CDR2 is YSYEKL. This CDR3 contains 16 residues. Here the CDR3 reads CASSQTAALSGNTIYF. The CDR3 region has the DNA TGCGCCAGCAGCCAAACAGCAGCTCTCTCTGGAAACACCATATATTTT.

CDR3: CASSPGVGVEETQYF. DNA for the CDR3: TGCGCCAGCAGCCCGGGGGTGGGAGTGGAAGAGACCCAGTACTTC. The V and J genes are TRBV4-1 and TRBJ2-5; D might be TRBD2 (6 bases). CDR3 length equals 15 residues. From germline, CDR1 is MGHRA and CDR2 YSYEKL. Trimming shortened V by 4 bases and J by 3 bases, and 15 bases separated the two germline ends.

The chain joins TRBV6-5 to TRBJ2-5; D is uncertain. CDR1 and CDR2 (germline): MNHEY, SVGAGI. There are 11 residues in the CDR3. V was clipped by 2 bases and J by 2 bases, with 0 bases between them. The CDR3 region is CASSYQETQYF. CDR3 sequence (DNA): TGTGCCAGCAGTTACCAAGAGACCCAGTACTTC.

The chain is built from TRBV6-5 and TRBJ1-2, with 7 bases that match TRBD1. In germline, CDR1 is MNHEY, CDR2 SVGAGI. V lost 2 bases to trimming and J lost 2 bases; unmatched junction nucleotides: 5. The CDR3 has 15 amino acids. The CDR3 DNA follows: TGTGCCAGCAGTTACCAGCTGACAGGGAACTATGGCTACACCTTC. Translating it yields CASSYQLTGNYGYTF.

This chain joins TRBV7-6 and TRBJ2-3; 11 bases align to TRBD2. This CDR3 region has 17 residues. Germline-derived CDR1 and CDR2 are SGHVS and FNYEAQ. V lost 4 bases and J lost 1; bases outside the gene matches: 7. CDR3 nucleotides: TGTGCCAGCAGCTACCAGACTAGCGGGATTGGCACAGATACGCAGTATTTT. It yields the protein CASSYQTSGIGTDTQYF.

V is TRBV10-1 and J is TRBJ2-7; 9 bases are a match to TRBD1. After removal of 2 bases from V and 5 bases from J, the junction contained 7 bases not matched to a gene. Germline V lookup: CDR1 WNHNN, CDR2 SYGVQD (reference sequence). The length of the CDR3 is 15 residues. The CDR3 sequence: CASSEIGQGSDEQYF. CDR3 in DNA: TGCGCCAGCAGTGAGATCGGACAGGGGAGCGACGAGCAGTACTTC.

The chain couples TRBV21-1 to TRBJ2-7; whether TRBD2, the table's D call, matches the DNA was not checked. TRBV21-1 is a documented pseudogene. The CDR3 is made up of 14 amino acids. The CDR3 sequence is CASSPQRPCYEQYF. The CDR3 DNA is TGTGCCAGCAGCCCCCAGCGGCCCTGCTACGAGCAGTACTTC.

The chain employs TRBV18 and TRBJ1-1, with 8 bases lining up with TRBD1. This CDR3 has 14 residues. Germline V lookup: CDR1 KGHSH, CDR2 LQKENI. V shed 5 bases and J 8 bases; nucleotides not matched to a gene: 10. CDR3 in DNA: TGTGCCAGCTCAGGACAGGGTTCGGTAGAAGAAGCTTTCTTT. It yields the protein CASSGQGSVEEAFF.

The chain uses TRBV19 and TRBJ2-1, with 8 bases lining up with TRBD2. This CDR3 has 14 amino acids. V lost 4 bases to trimming and J lost 10 bases; unmatched junction nucleotides: 9. CDR1 is LNHDA and CDR2 is SQIVND in the germline V gene (reference sequence). The CDR3 coding sequence is TGTGCCAGTAGTACGAGACCGCGGGAGGCGGAGCAGTTCTTC. This gives the protein CASSTRPREAEQFF.

The V call is TRBV7-2, the J call TRBJ2-2; possibly TRBD1 or TRBD2 for D (5 bases each). The CDR3 is made up of 13 amino acids. V was cut by 5 bases and J by 6 bases, with 10 bases left in between. The germline V gene has CDR1 SGHTA and CDR2 FQGNSA. CDR3 nucleotides: TGTGCCAGCAGCATCGGGGCGTCCGGGGAGCTGTTTTTT. This encodes CASSIGASGELFF.

This clone has just a few counts. The rearrangement joins TRBV9 to TRBJ2-1, with 14 nucleotides matching TRBD2. Trimming took 0 bases from V and 2 from J; bases not matched to a gene: 7. Germline-derived CDR1 and CDR2 are SGDLS and YYNGEE. The CDR3 covers 19 residues. CDR3 coding DNA: TGTGCCAGCAGCGTAGGGACTAGCGGGAGGAGGCAAGCCTACAATGAGCAGTTCTTC. Translation: CASSVGTSGRRQAYNEQFF.